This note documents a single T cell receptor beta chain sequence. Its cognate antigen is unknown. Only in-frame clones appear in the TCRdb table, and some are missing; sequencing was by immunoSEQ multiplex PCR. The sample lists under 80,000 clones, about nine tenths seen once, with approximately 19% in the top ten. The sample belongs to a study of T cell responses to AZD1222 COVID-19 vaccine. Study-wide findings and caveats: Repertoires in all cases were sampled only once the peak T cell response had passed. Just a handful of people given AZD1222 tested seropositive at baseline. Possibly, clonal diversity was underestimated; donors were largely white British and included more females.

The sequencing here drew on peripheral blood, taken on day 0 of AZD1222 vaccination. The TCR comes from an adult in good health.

CDR3 residues: CASSLGKGVDEKLFF. As DNA, the CDR3 is TGTGCCAGCAGTTTAGGAAAAGGGGTTGACGAAAAACTGTTTTTT. This chain joins TRBV28 and TRBJ1-4; TRBD1 might be the D (5 bases). Per the germline V gene, CDR1 is MDHEN and CDR2 is SYDVKM. There are 15 residues in the CDR3. Trimming left V 2 bases short and J 8 bases short, with 15 bases between.